This T cell receptor (beta chain) was obtained from a study of shared clonotypes between healthy human individuals. Germline CDR1 and CDR2: SEHNR and FQNEAQ (reference sequence). This CDR3 spans 17 amino acids. Losses at the gene ends were 6 bases for V and 3 bases for J; bases not matched to a gene: 12. The assay was immunoSEQ multiplex PCR, and TCRdb's table has in-frame clones only and misses some. The sample yields 300,000 or so clones, approximately 74% seen once. This sequence joins TRBV7-9 and TRBJ2-1; TRBD2 matches 9 bases. Sequencing was done on a sample of memory CD4+ T cells sorted from blood. The sample's subset: CD45RA-negative fraction. This receptor was identified in a man aged 25-45 years in good health. CDR3 in amino acids: CASSYPRRLAVYNEQFF. In DNA, the CDR3 is TGTGCCAGCAGTTACCCAAGACGACTAGCGGTCTACAATGAGCAGTTCTTC. Full variable domain (missing parts from reference TRBV7-9 and TRBJ2-1): DTGVSQNPRHKITKRGQNVTFRCDPISEHNRLYWYRQTLGQGPEFLTYFQNEAQLEKSRLLSDRFSAERPKGSFSTLEIQRTEQGDSAMYLCASSYPRRLAVYNEQFFGPGTRLTVL.